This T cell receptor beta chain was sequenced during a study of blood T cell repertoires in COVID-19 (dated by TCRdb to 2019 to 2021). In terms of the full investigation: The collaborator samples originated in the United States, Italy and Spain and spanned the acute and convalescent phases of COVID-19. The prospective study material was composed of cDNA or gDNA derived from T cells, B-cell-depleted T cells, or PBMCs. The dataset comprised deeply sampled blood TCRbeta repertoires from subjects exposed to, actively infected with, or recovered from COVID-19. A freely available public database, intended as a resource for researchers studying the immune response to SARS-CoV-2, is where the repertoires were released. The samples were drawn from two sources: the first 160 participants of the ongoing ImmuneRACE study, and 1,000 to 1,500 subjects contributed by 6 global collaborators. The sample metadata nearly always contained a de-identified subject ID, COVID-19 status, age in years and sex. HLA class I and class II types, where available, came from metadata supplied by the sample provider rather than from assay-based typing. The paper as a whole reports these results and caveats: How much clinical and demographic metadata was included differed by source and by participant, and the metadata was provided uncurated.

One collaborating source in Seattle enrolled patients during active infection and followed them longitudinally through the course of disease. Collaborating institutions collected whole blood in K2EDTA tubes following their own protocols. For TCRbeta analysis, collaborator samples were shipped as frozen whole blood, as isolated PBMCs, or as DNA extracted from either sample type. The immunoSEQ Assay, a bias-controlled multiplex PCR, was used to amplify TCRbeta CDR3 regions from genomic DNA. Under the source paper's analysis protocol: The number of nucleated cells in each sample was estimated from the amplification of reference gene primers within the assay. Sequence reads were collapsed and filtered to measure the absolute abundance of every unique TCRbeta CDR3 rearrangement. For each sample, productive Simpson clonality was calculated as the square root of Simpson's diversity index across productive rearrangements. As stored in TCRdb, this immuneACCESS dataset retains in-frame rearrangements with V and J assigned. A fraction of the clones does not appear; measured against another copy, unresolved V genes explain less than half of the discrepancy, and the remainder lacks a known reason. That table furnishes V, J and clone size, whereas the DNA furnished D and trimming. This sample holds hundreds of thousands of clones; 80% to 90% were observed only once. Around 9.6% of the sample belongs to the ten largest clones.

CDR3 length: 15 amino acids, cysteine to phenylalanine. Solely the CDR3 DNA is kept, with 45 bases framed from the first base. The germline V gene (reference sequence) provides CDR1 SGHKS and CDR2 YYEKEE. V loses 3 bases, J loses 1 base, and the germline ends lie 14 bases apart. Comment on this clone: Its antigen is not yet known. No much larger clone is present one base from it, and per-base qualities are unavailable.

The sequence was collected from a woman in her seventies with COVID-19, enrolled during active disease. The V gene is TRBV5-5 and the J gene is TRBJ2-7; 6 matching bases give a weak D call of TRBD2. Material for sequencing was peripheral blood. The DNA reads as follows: TGTGCCAGCAGCTCGGGGGACGGTCTGTCCTACGAGCAGTACTTC. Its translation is CASSSGDGLSYEQYF.